This T cell receptor beta chain came from a study of OX40 agonist ivuxolimab in advanced cancers. The wider study: Enrolled patients in dose escalation had cancers that were hepatocellular carcinoma, melanoma, renal cell or head and neck cancer. Earlier anti-PD-1, anti-PD-L1 or anti-CTLA-4 therapy was permitted; about 38% had received some.

CDR1 is KGHSY, CDR2 FQNENV, per germline. The CDR3 runs 16 residues. J gave up 6 bases and V 1 base, and 7 bases lay outside the gene matches. Clones were read by immunoSEQ multiplex PCR, and TCRdb kept only the in-frame ones, dropping some. The sample shows 40,000 to 45,000 clones, 88% of them seen only once. The specimen was CD4+ or CD8+ T cells sorted from blood, collected in a trial of the OX40 agonist ivuxolimab. This receptor was obtained from an adult with an advanced solid tumor such as melanoma, head and neck, liver or kidney cancer. The V and J genes are TRBV16 and TRBJ2-1; 9 positions agree with TRBD1. CDR3 nucleotide sequence: TGTGCCAGCAGCCAATGGGAGGGACAGGGTGTCAATGAGCAGTTCTTC. Translation gives CASSQWEGQGVNEQFF.